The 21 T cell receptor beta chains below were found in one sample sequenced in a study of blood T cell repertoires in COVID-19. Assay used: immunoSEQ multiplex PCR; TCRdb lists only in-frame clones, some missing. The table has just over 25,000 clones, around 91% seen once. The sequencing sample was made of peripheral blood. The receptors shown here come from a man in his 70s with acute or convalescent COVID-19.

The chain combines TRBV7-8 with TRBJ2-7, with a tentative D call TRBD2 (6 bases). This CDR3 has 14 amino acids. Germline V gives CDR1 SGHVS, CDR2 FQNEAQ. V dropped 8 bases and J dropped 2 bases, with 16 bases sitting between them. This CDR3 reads CASEGGSAPYEQYF. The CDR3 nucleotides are TGTGCCAGCGAGGGAGGTTCCGCACCCTACGAGCAGTACTTC.

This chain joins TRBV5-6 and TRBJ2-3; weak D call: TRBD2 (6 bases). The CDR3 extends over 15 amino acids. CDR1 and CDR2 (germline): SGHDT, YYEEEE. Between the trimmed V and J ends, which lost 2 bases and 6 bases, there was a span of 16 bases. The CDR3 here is CASSFPGLPTDTQYF. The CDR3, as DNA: TGTGCCAGCAGCTTCCCGGGACTTCCCACGGATACGCAGTATTTT.

DNA of the CDR3: TGTGCCAGCACAAGACAGGGAGGGAACACCGGGGAGCTGTTTTTT. Its protein product is CASTRQGGNTGELFF. V gene TRBV7-2 combines with J gene TRBJ2-2, with a possible D match to TRBD1 (7 bases). The CDR3 runs to 15 residues. V was pared by 7 bases and J by 1 base, with 13 bases between. Germline-derived CDR1 and CDR2 are SGHTA and FQGNSA.

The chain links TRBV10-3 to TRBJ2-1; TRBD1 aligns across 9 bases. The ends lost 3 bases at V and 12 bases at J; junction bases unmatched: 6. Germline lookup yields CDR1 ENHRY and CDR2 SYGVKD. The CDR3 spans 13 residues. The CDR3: CAISDNDRGRQFF. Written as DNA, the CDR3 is TGTGCCATCAGTGATAACGACAGGGGGAGGCAGTTCTTC.

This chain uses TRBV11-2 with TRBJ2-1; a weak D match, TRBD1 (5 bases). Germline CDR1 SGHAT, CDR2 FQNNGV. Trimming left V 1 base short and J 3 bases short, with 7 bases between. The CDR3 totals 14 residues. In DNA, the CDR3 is TGTGCCAGCAGCTTAGGGGGCCTCTACAATGAGCAGTTCTTC. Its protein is CASSLGGLYNEQFF.

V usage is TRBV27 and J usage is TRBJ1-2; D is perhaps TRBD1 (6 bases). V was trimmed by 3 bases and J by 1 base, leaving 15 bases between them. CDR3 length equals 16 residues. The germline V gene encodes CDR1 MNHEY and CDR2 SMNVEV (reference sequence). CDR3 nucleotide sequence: TGTGCCAGCAGTTTGCGTGTGGTACAGGGTAACTATGGCTACACCTTC. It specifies CASSLRVVQGNYGYTF.

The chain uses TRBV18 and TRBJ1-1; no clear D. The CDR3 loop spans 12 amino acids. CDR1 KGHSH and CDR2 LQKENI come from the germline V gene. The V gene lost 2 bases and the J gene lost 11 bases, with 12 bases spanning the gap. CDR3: CASSPGSGYAFF. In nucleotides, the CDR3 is TGTGCCAGCTCACCAGGGTCGGGTTATGCTTTCTTT.

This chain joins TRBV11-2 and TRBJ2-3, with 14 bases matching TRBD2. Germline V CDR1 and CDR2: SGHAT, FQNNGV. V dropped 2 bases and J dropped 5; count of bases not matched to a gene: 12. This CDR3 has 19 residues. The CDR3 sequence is CASSLQGEPGLAGEDTQYF. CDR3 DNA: TGTGCCAGCAGCTTACAGGGGGAACCGGGACTAGCGGGAGAAGATACGCAGTATTTT.

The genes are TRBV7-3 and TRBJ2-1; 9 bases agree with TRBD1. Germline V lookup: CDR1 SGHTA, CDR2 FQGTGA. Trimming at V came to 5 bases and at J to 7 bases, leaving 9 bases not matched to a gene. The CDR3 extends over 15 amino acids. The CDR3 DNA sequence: TGTGCCAGCAGCGCACAGGGGGCAAGGTGGAATGAGCAGTTCTTC. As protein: CASSAQGARWNEQFF.

The CDR3 DNA reads as TGTGCCAGTAGTCCGCGGGACAGGGGGACGAACACTGAAGCTTTCTTT. Translated, it gives CASSPRDRGTNTEAFF. V is TRBV19 and J is TRBJ1-1; 11 bases agree with TRBD1. The germline gives CDR1 LNHDA, CDR2 SQIVND (reference sequence). The trim removed 5 bases at V and 1 base at J, leaving 6 bases unmatched. The CDR3 consists of 16 residues.

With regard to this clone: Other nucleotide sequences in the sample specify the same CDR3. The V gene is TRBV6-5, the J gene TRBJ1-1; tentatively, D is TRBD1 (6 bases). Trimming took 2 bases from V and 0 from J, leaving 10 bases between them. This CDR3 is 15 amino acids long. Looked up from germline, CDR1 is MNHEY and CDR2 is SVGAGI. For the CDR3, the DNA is TGTGCCAGCAGTTACGGCGGACAGATGAACACTGAAGCTTTCTTT. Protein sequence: CASSYGGQMNTEAFF.

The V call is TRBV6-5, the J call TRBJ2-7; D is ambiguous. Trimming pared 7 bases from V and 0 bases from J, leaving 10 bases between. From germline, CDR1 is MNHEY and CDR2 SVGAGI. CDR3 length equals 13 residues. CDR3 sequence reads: CASKEPGSYEQYF. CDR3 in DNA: TGTGCCAGCAAAGAGCCTGGCTCCTACGAGCAGTACTTC.

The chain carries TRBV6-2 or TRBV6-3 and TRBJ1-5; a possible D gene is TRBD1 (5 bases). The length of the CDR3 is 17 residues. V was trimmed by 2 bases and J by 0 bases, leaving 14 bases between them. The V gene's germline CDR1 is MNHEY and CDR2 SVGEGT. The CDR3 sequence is CASSYPPGGNSNQPQHF. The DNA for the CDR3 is TGTGCCAGCAGTTACCCCCCGGGGGGGAATAGCAATCAGCCCCAGCATTTT.

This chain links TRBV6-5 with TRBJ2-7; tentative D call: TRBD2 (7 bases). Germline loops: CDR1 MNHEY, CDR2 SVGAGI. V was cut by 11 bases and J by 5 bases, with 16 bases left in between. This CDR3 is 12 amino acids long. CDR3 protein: CALGGGSNEQYF. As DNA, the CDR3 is TGTGCCTTGGGGGGCGGGAGTAACGAGCAGTACTTC.

The CDR3 loop reads CASRGDGYTF. CDR3 nucleotide sequence: TGTGCCAGTAGAGGGGATGGCTACACCTTC. J is TRBJ1-2 and V is TRBV19, with D tentatively TRBD1 (5 bases). The CDR3 runs to 10 residues. Between the trimmed V and J ends, which lost 6 bases and 6 bases, there was a span of 5 bases. The germline CDR1 and CDR2 sequences are LNHDA and SQIVND (reference sequence).

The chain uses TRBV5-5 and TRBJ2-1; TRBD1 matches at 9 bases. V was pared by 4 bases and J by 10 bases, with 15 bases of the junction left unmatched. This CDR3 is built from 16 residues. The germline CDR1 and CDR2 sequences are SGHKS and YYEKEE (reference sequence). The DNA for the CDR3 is TGTGCCAGCAGCATCCGGGACAGGGAGGAGGCTACGGAGCAGTTCTTC. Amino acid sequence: CASSIRDREEATEQFF.

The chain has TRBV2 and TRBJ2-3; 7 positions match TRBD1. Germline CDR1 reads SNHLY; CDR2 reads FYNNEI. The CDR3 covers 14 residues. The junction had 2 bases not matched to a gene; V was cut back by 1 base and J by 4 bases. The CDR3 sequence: CASSEEGASDTQYF. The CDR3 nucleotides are TGTGCCAGCAGTGAAGAGGGGGCGTCAGATACGCAGTATTTT.

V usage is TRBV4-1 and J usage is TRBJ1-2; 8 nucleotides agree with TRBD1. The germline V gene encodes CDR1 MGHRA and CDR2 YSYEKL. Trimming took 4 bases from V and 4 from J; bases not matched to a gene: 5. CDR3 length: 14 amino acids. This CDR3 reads CASSPGGQAYGYTF. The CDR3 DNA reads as TGCGCCAGCAGCCCGGGGGGACAGGCCTATGGCTACACCTTC.

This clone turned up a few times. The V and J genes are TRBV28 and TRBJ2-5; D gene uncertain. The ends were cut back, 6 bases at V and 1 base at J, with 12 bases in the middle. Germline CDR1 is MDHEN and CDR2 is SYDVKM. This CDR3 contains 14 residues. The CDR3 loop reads CASSLTQIQETQYF. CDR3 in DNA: TGTGCCAGCAGCCTTACGCAGATCCAAGAGACCCAGTACTTC.

Here the CDR3 reads CASSPGRTSGRAENEQFF. Here the CDR3 DNA reads TGTGCCAGTAGCCCCGGGAGAACTAGCGGGAGGGCCGAAAATGAGCAGTTCTTC. This chain uses TRBV19 with TRBJ2-1; TRBD2 matches 13 bases. The germline CDR1 and CDR2 sequences are LNHDA and SQIVND (reference sequence). The CDR3 sequence is 18 residues long. Trimming at V came to 6 bases and at J to 7 bases, leaving 15 bases not matched to a gene.

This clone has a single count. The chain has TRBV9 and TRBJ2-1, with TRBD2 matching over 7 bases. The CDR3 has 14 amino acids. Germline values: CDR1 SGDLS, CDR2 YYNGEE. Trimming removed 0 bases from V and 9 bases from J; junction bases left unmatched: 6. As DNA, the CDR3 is TGTGCCAGCAGCGTAGATCTAGCGGAAAGTGAGCAGTTCTTC. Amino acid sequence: CASSVDLAESEQFF.